Below, 15 T cell receptor beta chains from the same sample are listed, as sequenced in a study of CD4 T cells in relation to SARS-CoV-2 and coronaviruses. These receptors lack a known antigen. Assay: immunoSEQ multiplex PCR; the TCRdb copy retains only in-frame clones and omits some. The sample records about 29,000 clones, approximately 78% being singletons. The unexposed donors gave CD4+ T cells in about 2010-2018, prior to COVID-19. Isolation of CD4+ T cells took place after around eleven days in culture. The sequencing sample was made of CD4+ T cells from PBMCs, cultured in vitro. Receptors originate from a human donor in good health.

The V call is TRBV18, the J call TRBJ1-1; possibly TRBD1 for D (5 bases). V gave up 5 bases and J gave up 1 base, with 14 bases separating them. The CDR3 spans 15 residues. Germline CDR1 KGHSH, CDR2 LQKENI. The CDR3 DNA follows: TGTGCCAGCTCAGAACAGGACGGACCGAACACTGAAGCTTTCTTT. Encoded protein: CASSEQDGPNTEAFF. The full variable domain, its missing parts supplied by reference TRBV18 and TRBJ1-1, is NAGVMQNPRHLVRRRGQEARLRCSPMKGHSHVYWYRQLPEEGLKFMVYLQKENIIDESGMPKERFSAEFPKEGPSILRIQQVVRGDSAAYFCASSEQDGPNTEAFFGQGTRLTVV.

This chain connects TRBV7-2 to TRBJ2-1; no reliable D call. V lost 4 bases, J lost 9 bases, and 13 bases lay in between. Germline loops: CDR1 SGHTA, CDR2 FQGNSA. This CDR3 comprises 13 residues. This CDR3 is CASSSTMGFEQFF. The CDR3 DNA is TGTGCCAGCAGCTCGACGATGGGATTTGAGCAGTTCTTC.

For this clone: Sequence at one end of the junction differs from germline and may be a read error. The CDR3 nucleotides read TGTGCCAGCAGCCTACAGGGTAAGAACGCTGAAGCTTTCTTT. It codes for CASSLQGKNAEAFF. The chain uses TRBV7-2 and TRBJ1-1; TRBD1 might be the D (6 bases). The CDR3 is 14 residues long. The V gene's germline CDR1 is SGHTA and CDR2 FQGNSA.

The chain uses TRBV6-6 and TRBJ2-3; TRBD1 agrees at 7 bases. This CDR3 region has 14 residues. V lost 4 bases to trimming and J lost 1 base; unmatched junction nucleotides: 2. Per the germline V gene, CDR1 is MNHNY and CDR2 is SVGAGI (reference sequence). CDR3: CASSLGQGTDTQYF. CDR3 nucleotides: TGTGCCAGCAGTTTAGGACAGGGCACAGATACGCAGTATTTT.

This clone was found a few times. This chain uses TRBV19 with TRBJ2-1; D unclear. The CDR3 length is 13 residues. V lost 3 bases, J lost 8 bases, and 11 bases lay in between. Germline lookup yields CDR1 LNHDA and CDR2 SQIVND (reference sequence). The CDR3 is CASSIPIGDEQFF. CDR3 sequence (DNA): TGTGCCAGTAGTATTCCCATTGGGGATGAGCAGTTCTTC.

The CDR3 loop is CASSQVLGGNYGYTF. The CDR3 region has the DNA TGCGCCAGCAGCCAAGTTCTAGGGGGAAACTATGGCTACACCTTC. The chain carries TRBV4-3 and TRBJ1-2; TRBD1 is a possible D gene (6 bases). The germline gives CDR1 LGHNA, CDR2 YSLEER. This CDR3 is 15 amino acids long. Trimming cost V 1 base and J 2 bases, with 11 bases left between them.

The chain couples TRBV5-1 to TRBJ2-3; the D is unclear. This CDR3 is built from 16 residues. In germline, CDR1 is SGHRS, CDR2 YFSETQ. The germline V and J ends were trimmed by 0 bases and 3 bases, with 14 bases remaining between them. Here the CDR3 reads CASSLGQVYRTDTQYF. The CDR3 DNA reads TGCGCCAGCAGCTTGGGGCAGGTCTATAGGACAGATACGCAGTATTTT.

The V gene is TRBV28, the J gene TRBJ2-7, with a tentative D call TRBD2 (5 bases). This CDR3 is built from 17 residues. Trimming stripped 2 bases from V and 3 bases from J, with 20 bases between. The germline V gene has CDR1 MDHEN and CDR2 SYDVKM. CDR3 DNA sequence: TGTGCCAGCAGTTTAGGGGAACCGGGATTGTCATTCTACGAGCAGTACTTC. It encodes CASSLGEPGLSFYEQYF.

Only a few counts were recorded for this clone. The chain uses TRBV7-9 and TRBJ1-1, with D unresolved. In germline, CDR1 is SEHNR, CDR2 FQNEAQ (reference sequence). This CDR3 contains 9 residues. The ends were cut back, 10 bases at V and 2 bases at J, with 2 bases in the middle. CDR3 DNA sequence: TGTGCCATCAACACTGAAGCTTTCTTT. Its translation: CAINTEAFF.

The CDR3, as DNA: TGTGCCAGCACGCTAGCCCATAGCTCCTACGAGCAGTACTTC. Protein: CASTLAHSSYEQYF. V gene TRBV3-1 (or the pseudogene TRBV3-2) combines with J gene TRBJ2-7; possibly TRBD2 for D (5 bases). Looked up from germline, CDR1 is LGHDT and CDR2 is YNNKEL (reference sequence). V was cut by 7 bases and J by 0 bases, with 13 bases left in between. The CDR3 is 14 residues long.

This clone was detected once. This rearrangement joins TRBV6-5 to TRBJ1-1; D is possibly TRBD1 (5 bases). The CDR3 consists of 15 residues. In germline, CDR1 is MNHEY, CDR2 SVGAGI. V lost 8 bases and J lost 2, with 18 bases in between. In DNA form, the CDR3 reads TGTGCCAGCTCTTTTATGGGGGACTTTAACACTGAAGCTTTCTTT. This codes for CASSFMGDFNTEAFF.

J is TRBJ2-6 and V is TRBV10-1, with D unresolved. The V gene's germline CDR1 is WNHNN and CDR2 SYGVQD (reference sequence). The V gene lost 8 bases and the J gene lost 2 bases, with 7 bases spanning the gap. There are 13 residues in the CDR3. The CDR3 DNA is TGCGCCAGCGATCTGGCTGGGGCCAACGTCCTGACTTTC. Translation: CASDLAGANVLTF.

The rearrangement links TRBV19 to TRBJ1-4; D not resolved. Germline V gives CDR1 LNHDA, CDR2 SQIVND (reference sequence). The CDR3 totals 14 residues. The V gene lost 4 bases and the J gene lost 4 bases, with 10 bases spanning the gap. CDR3 bases: TGTGCCAGTAGTAACGGGCCGGATAATGAAAAACTGTTTTTT. This codes for CASSNGPDNEKLFF.

The chain recombines TRBV12-5 with TRBJ1-5; 10 positions agree with TRBD1. The length of the CDR3 is 15 residues. Losses at the gene ends were 6 bases for V and 7 bases for J; bases not matched to a gene: 9. The germline gives CDR1 LGHNT, CDR2 FRNRAP. The CDR3 reads CASGGDRGEGQPQHF. Here the CDR3 DNA reads TGTGCTAGTGGCGGGGACAGGGGTGAAGGCCAGCCCCAGCATTTT.

J is TRBJ2-2 and V is TRBV13; no clear D gene. CDR1 and CDR2 from the germline V gene are PRHDT and FYEKMQ (reference sequence). Trimming removed 1 base at V and 0 bases at J, with 3 bases between. The CDR3 contains 14 residues. In DNA form, the CDR3 reads TGTGCCAGCAGCTTAGCTGCGAACACCGGGGAGCTGTTTTTT. Residues: CASSLAANTGELFF.